This T cell receptor beta chain came from a study of shared clonotypes between healthy human individuals. The assay was immunoSEQ multiplex PCR, and TCRdb's table has in-frame clones only and misses some. The sample lists around 2.5 million clones, approximately 93% occurring once. General study findings and limits: Richness estimates generally favored naive over memory subsets.

V was clipped by 0 bases and J by 2 bases, with 8 bases between them. Germline V lookup: CDR1 SGHRS, CDR2 YFSETQ. This CDR3 is 14 amino acids long. Of note for this clone: Its specificity is not known. The same CDR3 can be traced to other DNA sequences in this sample.

Sequencing was done on a sample of naive CD4+ T cells from PBMCs. Subset indicated: CD45RA+ positively selected. The chain carries TRBV5-1 and TRBJ1-2; no definite D call. The sequence was collected from a man aged 18-30 years in good health. Some clones in this sample may be carry-over from other donors' samples. The DNA of the CDR3 is TGCGCCAGCAGCTTGGAATTGGGGAACTATGGCTACACCTTC. It encodes CASSLELGNYGYTF.